The 19 T cell receptor beta chains below were found in one sample sequenced in a study of T cell changes during pregnancy in multiple sclerosis. Clones were read by immunoSEQ multiplex PCR, and TCRdb kept only the in-frame ones, dropping some. This sample yields about 85,000 clones, of which just over 90% are seen a single time; approximately 2.4% belongs to the top ten. The sample consisted of peripheral blood, taken in the first trimester of pregnancy. The receptors originated from a female donor with multiple sclerosis, enrolled in a pregnancy study.

The chain is built from TRBV7-8 and TRBJ1-6; TRBD1 is a possible D gene (5 bases). Germline V gives CDR1 SGHVS, CDR2 FQNEAQ. The germline V and J ends were trimmed by 5 bases and 8 bases, with 13 bases remaining between them. The CDR3 is 14 residues long. The CDR3: CASSLGTRDSPLHF. CDR3 coding DNA: TGTGCCAGCAGCCTCGGGACTCGAGATTCACCCCTCCACTTT.

The rearrangement joins TRBV19 to TRBJ1-5; possible D gene TRBD1, 5 bases. The CDR3 spans 16 residues. V lost 3 bases and J 6 bases, leaving 18 bases between the germline ends. Germline V gene data show CDR1 as LNHDA and CDR2 as SQIVND (reference sequence). Here the CDR3 reads CASSISPVGQGQPQHF. The CDR3 nucleotides are TGTGCCAGTAGTATTTCGCCAGTCGGGCAGGGTCAGCCCCAGCATTTT. Based on the CDR3 plus reference TRBV19 and TRBJ1-5, the full variable domain is DGGITQSPKYLFRKEGQNVTLSCEQNLNHDAMYWYRQDPGQGLRLIYYSQIVNDFQKGDIAEGYSVSREKKESFPLTVTSAQKNPTAFYLCASSISPVGQGQPQHFGDGTRLSIL.

This clone was recorded once. The chain links TRBV11-3 to TRBJ2-7; 7 positions agree with TRBD2. CDR3 length equals 14 residues. The V gene end was trimmed by 5 bases and the J gene end by 7 bases; junction bases not matched to a gene: 11. Germline V gene data show CDR1 as SGHNT and CDR2 as YENEEA. CDR3 region: CASSARAGVSEQYF. CDR3 nucleotides: TGTGCCAGCAGCGCTAGGGCGGGAGTGTCTGAGCAGTACTTC.

The rearrangement joins TRBV4-1 to TRBJ1-5, with D unresolved. The CDR3 has 12 residues. Germline V lookup: CDR1 MGHRA, CDR2 YSYEKL. Trimming pared 0 bases from V and 6 bases from J, leaving 3 bases between. The CDR3 sequence: CASSQDIQPQHF. The CDR3, as DNA: TGCGCCAGCAGCCAAGATATTCAGCCCCAGCATTTT.

About this clone: Other DNA sequences from this sample encode an identical CDR3 as well. This sequence joins TRBV9 and TRBJ2-7, with D possibly being TRBD1 (6 bases). The germline gives CDR1 SGDLS, CDR2 YYNGEE. The V gene lost 3 bases and the J gene lost 3 bases, with 16 bases spanning the gap. CDR3 length: 15 amino acids. The CDR3 spells CASSASWGRSYEQYF. CDR3 bases: TGTGCCAGCAGCGCGTCATGGGGGCGTAGCTACGAGCAGTACTTC.

In this sample, this clone turned up once. The CDR3 nucleotides are TGTGCCAGCAGCAACCCTCGGACAGGGGTCGCAGATACGCAGTATTTT. Translated: CASSNPRTGVADTQYF. The chain carries TRBV28 and TRBJ2-3, with 9 bases that match TRBD1. There are 16 residues in the CDR3. J was trimmed by 4 bases and V by 6 bases; bases with no gene match: 11. Germline V gene lookup returns CDR1 MDHEN and CDR2 SYDVKM.

The chain recombines TRBV6-1 with TRBJ1-3; possibly TRBD1 for D (6 bases). Trimming took off 4 bases at V and 0 bases at J, with 16 bases between the two ends. The CDR3 contains 17 residues. The germline CDR1 and CDR2 sequences are MNHNS and SASEGT. In nucleotides, the CDR3 is TGTGCCAGCAGTGTAGCCGGGGGGCTTCTCTCTGGAAACACCATATATTTT. Amino acids: CASSVAGGLLSGNTIYF.

The V call is TRBV7-6, the J call TRBJ1-6, with D tentatively TRBD1 (6 bases). V lost 2 bases, J lost 8 bases, and 10 bases lay in between. The germline V gene encodes CDR1 SGHVS and CDR2 FNYEAQ. The CDR3 has 14 amino acids. The CDR3 spells CASSLQGSYSPLHF. The CDR3 DNA reads TGTGCCAGCAGCTTACAGGGGTCGTATTCACCCCTCCACTTT.

The chain has TRBV9 and TRBJ2-5, with D maybe TRBD1 (7 bases). V lost 0 bases and J 5 bases, leaving 11 bases between the germline ends. The CDR3 sequence is 14 residues long. CDR1 and CDR2 (germline): SGDLS, YYNGEE. The DNA of the CDR3 is TGTGCCAGCAGCGTAGGGCAGGGGGGTGAGACCCAGTACTTC. Its translation: CASSVGQGGETQYF.

This clone is a singleton in its sample. The chain employs TRBV10-3 and TRBJ2-2; 8 nucleotides match TRBD1. Germline values: CDR1 ENHRY, CDR2 SYGVKD. The length of the CDR3 is 14 residues. Trimming took 4 bases from V and 8 from J; bases not matched to a gene: 6. The CDR3 nucleotides read TGTGCCATCAGTGGGCAGGGGGCGCGTGGGGAGCTGTTTTTT. Encoded protein: CAISGQGARGELFF.

The V call is TRBV27, the J call TRBJ1-6; D is possibly TRBD1 (6 bases). Germline values: CDR1 MNHEY, CDR2 SMNVEV (reference sequence). V was shortened by 2 bases and J by 11 bases, with 13 bases between the two germline ends. This CDR3 has 14 residues. The CDR3 DNA follows: TGTGCCAGCAGTTTAGGGGACACCGGGACACCCCTCCACTTT. Its protein product is CASSLGDTGTPLHF.

This clone was recorded only once. The CDR3 bases are TGTGCCAGTAGTATAGGGCGGGGAATGAACACTGAAGCTTTCTTT. Protein: CASSIGRGMNTEAFF. The chain recombines TRBV19 with TRBJ1-1; D remains ambiguous. The V gene's germline CDR1 is LNHDA and CDR2 SQIVND (reference sequence). With 1 base removed from V and 0 bases from J, the gap between germline ends came to 9 bases. The length of the CDR3 is 15 residues.

The chain combines TRBV7-9 with TRBJ2-3; D is unresolved. This CDR3 is built from 13 residues. CDR1 and CDR2 from the germline V gene are SEHNR and FQNEAQ (reference sequence). Between the trimmed V and J ends, which lost 3 bases and 2 bases, there was a span of 6 bases. The CDR3: CASSFVLTDTQYF. The CDR3, as DNA: TGTGCCAGCAGCTTTGTTCTCACAGATACGCAGTATTTT. The full variable domain, in which reference TRBV7-9 and TRBJ2-3 provide the parts outside the CDR3, is DTGVSQNPRHKITKRGQNVTFRCDPISEHNRLYWYRQTLGQGPEFLTYFQNEAQLEKSRLLSDRFSAERPKGSFSTLEIQRTEQGDSAMYLCASSFVLTDTQYFGPGTRLTVL.

In its sample, this clone was seen once. The V call is TRBV7-2, the J call TRBJ2-2, with 11 nucleotides matching TRBD2. Per the germline V gene, CDR1 is SGHTA and CDR2 is FQGNSA. The CDR3 has 18 residues. Trimming cost V 4 bases and J 4 bases; bases outside gene matches: 11. The CDR3 sequence: CASSSLGASGGLTGELFF. The CDR3 coding sequence is TGTGCCAGCAGCTCCCTCGGGGCTAGCGGGGGGCTCACCGGGGAGCTGTTTTTT.

The genes are TRBV9 and TRBJ2-7; possibly TRBD1 for D (5 bases). This CDR3 contains 15 residues. CDR1 and CDR2 (germline): SGDLS, YYNGEE. The ends were cut back, 1 base at V and 5 bases at J, with 16 bases in the middle. The CDR3 loop reads CASSVTQGAENEQYF. CDR3 bases: TGTGCCAGCAGCGTAACCCAAGGGGCGGAGAACGAGCAGTACTTC.

This clone was recorded only once. The J gene is TRBJ2-7, the V gene TRBV9; 10 bases match TRBD1. The CDR3 consists of 15 residues. V was clipped by 0 bases and J by 5 bases; unmatched bases: 5. Germline values: CDR1 SGDLS, CDR2 YYNGEE. The CDR3: CASSVGGTGVHEQYF. The CDR3 nucleotides read TGTGCCAGCAGCGTAGGCGGGACAGGGGTGCACGAGCAGTACTTC.

This CDR3 reads CASSRLAGGSYEQYF. In DNA form, the CDR3 reads TGTGCCAGTAGCCGACTAGCGGGGGGCTCCTACGAGCAGTACTTC. This sequence joins TRBV19 and TRBJ2-7; TRBD2 agrees at 13 bases. Germline CDR1 is LNHDA and CDR2 is SQIVND (reference sequence). The CDR3 runs 15 residues. Trimming cost V 6 bases and J 0 bases; bases outside gene matches: 2.

The chain combines TRBV5-6 with TRBJ2-2, with TRBD2 matching 7 bases. Germline CDR1 is SGHDT and CDR2 is YYEEEE. The junction had 8 bases not matched to a gene; V was cut back by 5 bases and J by 4 bases. This CDR3 has 15 amino acids. The CDR3 DNA reads TGTGCCAGCAGATTAGCGGGTTCGGGCACCGGGGAGCTGTTTTTT. It encodes CASRLAGSGTGELFF.

The chain couples TRBV25-1 to TRBJ1-5, with a tentative D call TRBD1 (5 bases). The V gene lost 8 bases and the J gene lost 1 base, with 6 bases spanning the gap. There are 12 residues in the CDR3. The germline CDR1 and CDR2 sequences are MGHDK and SYGVNS. The CDR3 DNA reads as TGTGCCAGCGGGGCGAGCAATCAGCCCCAGCATTTT. Encoded protein: CASGASNQPQHF.